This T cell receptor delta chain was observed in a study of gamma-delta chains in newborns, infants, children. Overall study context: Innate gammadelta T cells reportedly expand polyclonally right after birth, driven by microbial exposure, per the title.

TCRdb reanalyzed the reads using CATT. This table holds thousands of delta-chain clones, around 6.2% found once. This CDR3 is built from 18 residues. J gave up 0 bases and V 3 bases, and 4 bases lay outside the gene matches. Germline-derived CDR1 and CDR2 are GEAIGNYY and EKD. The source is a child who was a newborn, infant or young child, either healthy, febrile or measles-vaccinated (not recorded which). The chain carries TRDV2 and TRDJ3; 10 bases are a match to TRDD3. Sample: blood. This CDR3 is CACDVLGDDSWDTRQMFF. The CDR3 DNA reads TGTGCCTGTGACGTACTGGGGGATGACTCCTGGGACACCCGACAGATGTTTTTC.